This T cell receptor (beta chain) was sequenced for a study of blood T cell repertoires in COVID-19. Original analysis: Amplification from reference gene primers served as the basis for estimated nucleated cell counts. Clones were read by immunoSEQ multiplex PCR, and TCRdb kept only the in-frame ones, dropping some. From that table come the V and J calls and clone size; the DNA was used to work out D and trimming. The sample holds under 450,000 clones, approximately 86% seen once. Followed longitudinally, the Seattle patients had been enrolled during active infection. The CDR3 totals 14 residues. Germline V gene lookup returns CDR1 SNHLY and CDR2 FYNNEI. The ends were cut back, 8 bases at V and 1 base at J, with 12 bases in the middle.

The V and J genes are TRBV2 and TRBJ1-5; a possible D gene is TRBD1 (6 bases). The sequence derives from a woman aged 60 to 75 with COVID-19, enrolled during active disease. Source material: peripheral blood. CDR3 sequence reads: CASHKGGSNQPQHF. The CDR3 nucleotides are TGTGCCAGCCATAAGGGGGGGAGCAATCAGCCCCAGCATTTT.